A selection of T cell receptor beta chains follows, all from one sample in a study of cytomegalovirus exposure and HLA in healthy donors. Here immunoSEQ multiplex PCR was the method, and the copy in TCRdb shows in-frame clones only, minus some. The sample gives some 120,000 clones, roughly 89% of which show up once; 2% is in the top ten. Sequencing was carried out using PBMCs. The receptors shown here come from a woman between 18 and 29 years old in good health and CMV-seronegative. CDR3s include the opening cysteine and the closing phenylalanine or tryptophan. The D gene is left open where the match is weak. The size field is filled for only some rows; it gives once, few, many or a size class.

>-|-|TRBJ2-2|TRBV7-4
CASSLAGGANTGELFF
TGTGCCAGCAGCTTAGCGGGAGGCGCGAACACCGGGGAGCTGTTTTTT
>-|TRBD2|TRBJ2-7|TRBV7-8
CASSLALAGVYEQYF
TGTGCCAGCAGCTTAGCGTTAGCGGGGGTGTACGAGCAGTACTTC
>-|-|TRBJ1-5|TRBV13
CASSFGQNNQPQHF
TGTGCCAGCAGCTTTGGACAGAACAATCAGCCCCAGCATTTT
>-|-|TRBJ2-1|TRBV7-2
CASSSYLYNEQFF
TGTGCCAGCAGCTCCTACCTCTACAATGAGCAGTTCTTC
>-|-|TRBJ2-7|TRBV10-3
CAISPRGVEEQYF
TGTGCCATCAGTCCCCGGGGTGTGGAGGAGCAGTACTTC
>-|-|TRBJ2-7|TRBV2
CASTSPGRAVSYEQYF
TGTGCCAGCACCTCACCCGGCAGGGCCGTGTCCTACGAGCAGTACTTC
>-|TRBD1|TRBJ1-1|TRBV7-9
CASSFSGTGWFGEAFF
TGTGCCAGCAGCTTTTCAGGGACAGGGTGGTTTGGTGAAGCTTTCTTT
>-|-|TRBJ2-1|TRBV6-1
CASSEAEPSYNEQFF
TGTGCCAGCAGTGAAGCCGAGCCCTCCTACAATGAGCAGTTCTTC
>-|TRBD2|TRBJ2-3|TRBV15
CATSRAGGRHLDTQYF
TGTGCCACCAGCAGGGCAGGCGGGAGGCATTTAGATACGCAGTATTTT
>-|-|TRBJ2-1|TRBV11-2
CASGDSGSSTNEQFF
TGTGCCAGCGGGGACAGCGGGAGTTCGACCAATGAGCAGTTCTTC
>once|-|TRBJ2-3|TRBV2
CASRGTGTTRTDTQYF
TGTGCCAGCAGAGGAACCGGGACAACACGCACAGATACGCAGTATTTT
>-|-|TRBJ1-1|TRBV30
CAWITPGWGSLNTEAFF
TGTGCCTGGATTACCCCCGGATGGGGCAGTTTGAACACTGAAGCTTTCTTT
>-|-|TRBJ1-2|TRBV7-8
CASSPHGGLDYGYTF
TGTGCCAGCAGCCCCCATGGCGGGTTGGACTATGGCTACACCTTC
>-|-|TRBJ2-7|TRBV9
CASSVAPGSKTYEQYF
TGTGCCAGCAGCGTAGCGCCCGGGAGCAAAACCTACGAGCAGTACTTC
>-|-|TRBJ2-7|TRBV5-1
CASSVTARAGGHEQYF
TGCGCCAGCAGCGTTACGGCCAGGGCAGGGGGGCACGAGCAGTACTTC
>-|-|TRBJ1-3|TRBV6-1
CASRMASENTIYF
TGTGCCAGCAGGATGGCAAGCGAAAACACCATATATTTT
>-|TRBD1|TRBJ2-7|TRBV5-5
CASSRMTGGRLYEQYF
TGTGCCAGCAGCCGTATGACAGGGGGCAGGCTTTACGAGCAGTACTTC
>-|-|TRBJ1-1|TRBV6-5
CASSYGTNTEAFF
TGTGCCAGCAGTTACGGGACTAACACTGAAGCTTTCTTT
>few|TRBD1|TRBJ2-4|TRBV6-5
CASSSEGTVKNIQYF
TGTGCCAGCAGCTCGGAAGGGACAGTCAAAAACATTCAGTACTTC
>-|-|TRBJ1-2|TRBV28
CASSLRGYGYTF
TGTGCCAGCAGTTTAAGGGGTTACGGCTACACCTTC
>-|TRBD1|TRBJ2-3|TRBV7-2
CASSSVGQAAVTQYF
TGTGCCAGCAGCTCGGTGGGACAGGCCGCCGTAACGCAGTATTTT
>-|-|TRBJ1-2|TRBV29-1
CSVEDEGGGYTF
TGCAGCGTTGAAGATGAAGGGGGTGGCTACACCTTC
>once|-|TRBJ2-7|TRBV13
CASSPGTSAEQYF
TGTGCCAGCAGCCCGGGAACTTCTGCCGAGCAGTACTTC